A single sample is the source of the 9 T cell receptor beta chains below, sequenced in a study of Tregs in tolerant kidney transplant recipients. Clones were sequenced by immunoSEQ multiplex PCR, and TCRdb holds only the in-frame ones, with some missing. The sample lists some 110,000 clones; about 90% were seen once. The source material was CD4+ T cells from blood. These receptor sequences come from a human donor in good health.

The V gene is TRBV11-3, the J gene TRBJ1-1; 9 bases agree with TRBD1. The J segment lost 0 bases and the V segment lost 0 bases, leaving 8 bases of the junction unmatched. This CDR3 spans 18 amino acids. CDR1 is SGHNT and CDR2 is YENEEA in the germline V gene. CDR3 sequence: CASSLELGGQGMNTEAFF. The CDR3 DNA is TGTGCCAGCAGCTTAGAGTTGGGGGGACAGGGAATGAACACTGAAGCTTTCTTT.

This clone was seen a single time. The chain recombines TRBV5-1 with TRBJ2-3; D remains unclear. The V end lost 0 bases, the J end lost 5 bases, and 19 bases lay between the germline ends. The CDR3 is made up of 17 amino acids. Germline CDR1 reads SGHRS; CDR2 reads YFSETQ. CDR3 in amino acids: CASSLGLRPNLGDTQYF. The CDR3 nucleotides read TGCGCCAGCAGCTTGGGACTGCGACCAAACCTCGGAGATACGCAGTATTTT.

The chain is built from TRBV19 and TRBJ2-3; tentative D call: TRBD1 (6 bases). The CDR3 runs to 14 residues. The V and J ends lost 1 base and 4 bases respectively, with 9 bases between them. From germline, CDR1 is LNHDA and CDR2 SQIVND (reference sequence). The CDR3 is CASSIGTAADTQYF. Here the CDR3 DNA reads TGTGCCAGTAGTATAGGGACAGCCGCAGATACGCAGTATTTT. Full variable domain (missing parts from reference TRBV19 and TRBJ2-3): DGGITQSPKYLFRKEGQNVTLSCEQNLNHDAMYWYRQDPGQGLRLIYYSQIVNDFQKGDIAEGYSVSREKKESFPLTVTSAQKNPTAFYLCASSIGTAADTQYFGPGTRLTVL.

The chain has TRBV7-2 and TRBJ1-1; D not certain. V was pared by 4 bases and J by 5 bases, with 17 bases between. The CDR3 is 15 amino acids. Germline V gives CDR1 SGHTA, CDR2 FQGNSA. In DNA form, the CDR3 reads TGTGCCAGCAGCTCCAGCGGGCTTCTGGGGACTGAAGCTTTCTTT. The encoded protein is CASSSSGLLGTEAFF.

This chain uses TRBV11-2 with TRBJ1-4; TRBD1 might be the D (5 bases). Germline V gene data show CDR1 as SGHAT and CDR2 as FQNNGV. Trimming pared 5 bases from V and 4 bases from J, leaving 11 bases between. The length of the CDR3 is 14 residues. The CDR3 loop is CASSPRGFNEKLFF. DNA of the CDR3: TGTGCCAGCAGCCCCCGGGGGTTTAATGAAAAACTGTTTTTT.

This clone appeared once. The CDR3 coding sequence is TGTGCCTACACTAGCGGGAGTGCGATGGAGACCCAGTACTTC. Residues: CAYTSGSAMETQYF. J is TRBJ2-5 and V is TRBV30; 11 bases are shared with TRBD2. The CDR3 runs 14 residues. From germline, CDR1 is GTSNPN and CDR2 SVGIG (reference sequence). Trimming removed 7 bases from V and 5 bases from J; junction bases left unmatched: 9.

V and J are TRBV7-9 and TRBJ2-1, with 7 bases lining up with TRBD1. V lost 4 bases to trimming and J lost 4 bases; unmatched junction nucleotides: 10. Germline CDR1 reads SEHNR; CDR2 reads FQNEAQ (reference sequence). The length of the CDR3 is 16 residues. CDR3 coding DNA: TGTGCCAGCAGCTCCGATACGGGACAGAGGTACAATGAGCAGTTCTTC. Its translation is CASSSDTGQRYNEQFF.

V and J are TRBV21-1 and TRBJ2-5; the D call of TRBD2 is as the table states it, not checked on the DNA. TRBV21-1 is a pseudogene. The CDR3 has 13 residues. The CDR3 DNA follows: TGTGCCAGCAGCAAGGGGGGGCAAGAGACCCAGTACTTC. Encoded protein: CASSKGGQETQYF.

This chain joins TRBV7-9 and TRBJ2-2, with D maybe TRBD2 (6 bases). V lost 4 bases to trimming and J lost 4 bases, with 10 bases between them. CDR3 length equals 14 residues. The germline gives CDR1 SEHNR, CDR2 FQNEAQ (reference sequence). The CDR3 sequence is CASSSLGGTGELFF. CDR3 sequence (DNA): TGTGCCAGCAGCTCCTTGGGGGGCACCGGGGAGCTGTTTTTT.